The rows below give T cell receptor beta chains drawn from one sample of a study of T cells in localized non-small cell lung cancer. Profiling relied on immunoSEQ multiplex PCR, and the TCRdb table lists in-frame clones only, not all of them. Among approximately 83,000 clones listed, 70% to 90% were seen once. The source material was peripheral blood, sampled before any cancer treatment. All receptors derive from a woman aged 35 to 70 with stage I squamous cell lung carcinoma. Each CDR3 is given with its conserved first and last residue. Fields, in order: clone size, CDR3 length, J gene, D gene, V gene, CDR3 protein, CDR3 DNA. The D gene is left open where the match is weak. Clone size is given for some rows only: seen once, a few or many times, or a class if the clone is expanded.

. 15 TRBJ2-1 . TRBV9 CASNVAGNLYNEQFF TGTGCCAGCAATGTCGCAGGGAACCTTTACAATGAGCAGTTCTTC
. 13 TRBJ1-1 TRBD1 TRBV7-8 CASSLDRGTEAFF TGTGCCAGCAGCTTAGACAGGGGGACTGAAGCTTTCTTT
. 14 TRBJ1-1 . TRBV6-5 CASVGHLANTEAFF TGTGCCAGCGTGGGACACCTGGCGAACACTGAAGCTTTCTTT
. 16 TRBJ1-3 . TRBV4-2 CASSQDAGNSGNTIYF TGTGCCAGCAGCCAGGACGCAGGGAACTCTGGAAACACCATATATTTT
. 11 TRBJ1-6 . TRBV30 CAWAAIGPLHF TGTGCCTGGGCCGCCATAGGGCCCCTCCACTTT
. 16 TRBJ1-5 TRBD1 TRBV7-8 CASSFGEGASNQPQHF TGTGCCAGCAGCTTCGGTGAGGGGGCGAGCAATCAGCCCCAGCATTTT
. 13 TRBJ1-1 TRBD1 TRBV18 CASSPRDQGGAFF TGTGCCAGCTCACCCAGGGACCAGGGGGGAGCTTTCTTT
. 15 TRBJ2-1 TRBD1 TRBV19 CASSPRGQVRNEQFF TGTGCCAGTAGTCCCCGCGGACAGGTCCGCAATGAGCAGTTCTTC
. 14 TRBJ2-3 TRBD2 TRBV29-1 CSVPQRGGTDTQYF TGCAGCGTTCCCCAGCGGGGTGGCACAGATACGCAGTATTTT
. 16 TRBJ2-2 TRBD1 TRBV5-4 CASSLAGGPNTGELFF TGTGCCAGCAGCTTGGCAGGGGGCCCGAACACCGGGGAGCTGTTTTTT
. 17 TRBJ2-2 . TRBV11-1 CASSLNAGLANTGELFF TGTGCCAGCAGCTTAAATGCAGGGCTCGCGAACACCGGGGAGCTGTTTTTT
. 12 TRBJ2-5 . TRBV6-5 CASSSAGKTQYF TGTGCCAGCAGTTCCGCGGGAAAGACCCAGTACTTC
once 17 TRBJ2-1 . TRBV28 CASSTAGTGASYNEQFF TGTGCCAGCAGTACCGCCGGGACCGGAGCCTCCTACAATGAGCAGTTCTTC
once 12 TRBJ2-5 . TRBV6-5 CASSSPLETQYF TGTGCCAGCAGTTCCCCCCTGGAGACCCAGTACTTC
. 14 TRBJ2-5 . TRBV11-2 CASSSNRAEGTQYF TGTGCCAGCAGCTCGAACAGGGCTGAAGGGACCCAGTACTTC
. 13 TRBJ2-3 . TRBV18 CASSGGPTDTQYF TGTGCCAGCTCAGGGGGACCCACAGATACGCAGTATTTT
. 13 TRBJ1-2 TRBD1 TRBV6-5 CASRGTAVYGYTF TGTGCCAGCAGAGGGACAGCAGTCTATGGCTACACCTTC
. 14 TRBJ2-5 TRBD2 TRBV5-4 CASSSPGLAETQYF TGTGCCAGCAGCTCTCCGGGACTAGCAGAGACCCAGTACTTC
few 13 TRBJ1-2 . TRBV6-6 CASSYGQRYGYTF TGTGCCAGCAGTTACGGTCAGAGATATGGCTACACCTTC
. 14 TRBJ2-5 TRBD1 TRBV6-6 CASRTRQGVGTQYF TGTGCCAGCAGAACAAGACAGGGCGTGGGGACCCAGTACTTC
. 14 TRBJ1-2 . TRBV18 CASSPQKGQYGYTF TGTGCCAGCTCACCTCAGAAGGGCCAATATGGCTACACCTTC
. 13 TRBJ1-5 . TRBV6-1 CASSPYSNQPQHF TGTGCCAGCAGTCCCTATAGCAATCAGCCCCAGCATTTT
. 12 TRBJ2-1 . TRBV5-8 CASARIYNEQFF TGTGCCAGCGCCCGTATTTACAATGAGCAGTTCTTC
. 14 TRBJ1-2 . TRBV14 CASSQDQGSYGYTF TGTGCCAGCAGCCAAGACCAGGGGTCCTATGGCTACACCTTC
. 13 TRBJ2-1 . TRBV14 CASSQATANEQFF TGTGCCAGCAGCCAAGCCACAGCGAATGAGCAGTTCTTC
. 14 TRBJ1-1 . TRBV19 CASSPTGFDTEAFF TGTGCCAGTAGCCCGACAGGATTTGACACTGAAGCTTTCTTT
. 16 TRBJ2-7 TRBD1 TRBV11-1 CASSSNPGQGAGEQYF TGTGCCAGCAGCTCGAATCCGGGACAGGGGGCAGGCGAGCAGTACTTC
. 13 TRBJ1-2 . TRBV6-1 CASTRGVFYGYTF TGTGCCAGCACTCGAGGGGTCTTCTATGGCTACACCTTC
. 15 TRBJ1-2 . TRBV6-1 CASSEAFLAPGTYTF TGTGCCAGCAGTGAAGCGTTCCTCGCCCCAGGGACCTACACCTTC
. 16 TRBJ1-1 . TRBV7-6 CASSPAGEGRGTEAFF TGTGCCAGCAGCCCAGCCGGCGAAGGCAGAGGGACTGAAGCTTTCTTT
few 12 TRBJ1-5 . TRBV5-6 CASSLRYQPQHF TGTGCCAGCAGCCTCCGGTATCAGCCCCAGCATTTT
. 14 TRBJ1-1 TRBD1 TRBV5-1 CASSYRTGDTEAFF TGCGCCAGCAGCTATCGGACAGGGGACACTGAAGCTTTCTTT
. 14 TRBJ1-2 TRBD1 TRBV13 CASSSGQGNYGYTF TGTGCCAGCAGCTCCGGACAGGGAAACTATGGCTACACCTTC
once 14 TRBJ2-1 TRBD1 TRBV5-1 CASSTGQGRNEQFF TGCGCCAGCAGCACGGGACAGGGGAGAAATGAGCAGTTCTTC
. 17 TRBJ2-2 TRBD1 TRBV9 CASSVPRAGGITGELFF TGTGCCAGCAGCGTGCCCCGGGCAGGGGGCATCACCGGGGAGCTGTTTTTT
. 14 TRBJ2-5 . TRBV2 CASSDDSGSETQYF TGTGCCAGCAGTGACGACAGCGGTAGCGAGACCCAGTACTTC
. 13 TRBJ2-7 . TRBV5-1 CASSLGGTDEQYF TGCGCCAGCAGCTTAGGGGGTACCGACGAGCAGTACTTC
. 15 TRBJ2-1 TRBD2 TRBV11-2 CASSQLAGGRNEQFF TGTGCCAGCAGCCAGCTAGCGGGGGGGCGAAATGAGCAGTTCTTC